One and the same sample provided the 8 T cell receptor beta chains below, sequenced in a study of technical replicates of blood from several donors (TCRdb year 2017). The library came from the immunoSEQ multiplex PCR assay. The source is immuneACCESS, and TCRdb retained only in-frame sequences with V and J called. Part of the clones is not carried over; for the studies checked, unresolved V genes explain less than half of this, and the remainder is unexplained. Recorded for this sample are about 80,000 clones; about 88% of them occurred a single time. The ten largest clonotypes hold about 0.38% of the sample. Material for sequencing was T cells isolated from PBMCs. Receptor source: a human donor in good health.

CDR3: CASSLMGQGSGANVLTF. CDR3 bases: TGTGCCAGCAGCTTAATGGGACAGGGATCTGGGGCCAACGTCCTGACTTTC. The chain is built from TRBV7-2 and TRBJ2-6; TRBD1 agrees at 9 bases. Per the germline V gene, CDR1 is SGHTA and CDR2 is FQGNSA. This CDR3 comprises 17 residues. V trimming: 2 bases; J trimming: 1 base; junction bases outside the gene matches: 3.

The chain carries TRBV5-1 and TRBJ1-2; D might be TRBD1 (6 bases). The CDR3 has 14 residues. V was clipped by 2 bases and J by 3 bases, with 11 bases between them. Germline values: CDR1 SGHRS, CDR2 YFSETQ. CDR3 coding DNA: TGCGCCAGCAGCTTTGACAGGAACGACTATGGCTACACCTTC. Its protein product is CASSFDRNDYGYTF.

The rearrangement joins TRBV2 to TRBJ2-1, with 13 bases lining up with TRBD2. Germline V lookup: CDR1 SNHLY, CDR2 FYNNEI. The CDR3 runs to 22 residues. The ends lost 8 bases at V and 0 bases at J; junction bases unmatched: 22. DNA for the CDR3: TGTGCCAGCGGGACGTCTGGGCGGGGACTAGCGGGACTTAGGAGCTCCTACAATGAGCAGTTCTTC. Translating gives CASGTSGRGLAGLRSSYNEQFF.

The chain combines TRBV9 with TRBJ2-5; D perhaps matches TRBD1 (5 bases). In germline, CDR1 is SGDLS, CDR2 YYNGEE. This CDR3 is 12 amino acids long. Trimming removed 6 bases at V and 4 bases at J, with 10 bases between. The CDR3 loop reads CASNSGSETQYF. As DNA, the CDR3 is TGTGCCAGCAACTCAGGGTCAGAGACCCAGTACTTC.

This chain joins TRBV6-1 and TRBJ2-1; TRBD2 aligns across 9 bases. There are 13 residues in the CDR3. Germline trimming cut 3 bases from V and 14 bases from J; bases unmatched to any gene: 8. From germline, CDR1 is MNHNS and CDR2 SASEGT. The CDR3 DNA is TGTGCCAGCAGTGAGGCTAGCGGGAATCGGGAGTTCTTC. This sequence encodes CASSEASGNREFF.

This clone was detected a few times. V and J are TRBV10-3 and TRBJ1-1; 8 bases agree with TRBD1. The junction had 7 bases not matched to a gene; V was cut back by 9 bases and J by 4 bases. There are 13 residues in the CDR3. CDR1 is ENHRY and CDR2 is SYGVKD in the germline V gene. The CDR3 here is CAITPDRATEAFF. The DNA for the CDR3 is TGTGCCATAACTCCGGACAGGGCCACTGAAGCTTTCTTT.

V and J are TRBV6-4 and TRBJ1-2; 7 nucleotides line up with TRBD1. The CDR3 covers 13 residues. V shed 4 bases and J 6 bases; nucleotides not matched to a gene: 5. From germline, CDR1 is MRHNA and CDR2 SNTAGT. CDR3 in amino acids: CASSAGQENGYTF. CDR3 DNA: TGTGCCAGCAGTGCCGGACAGGAGAATGGCTACACCTTC.

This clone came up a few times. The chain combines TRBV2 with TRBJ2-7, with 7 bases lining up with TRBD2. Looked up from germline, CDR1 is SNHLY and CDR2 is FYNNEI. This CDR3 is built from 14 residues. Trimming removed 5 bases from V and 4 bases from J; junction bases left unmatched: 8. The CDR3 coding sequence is TGTGCCAGCAGTAACAGACTAGCTGATTACGAGCAGTACTTC. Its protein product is CASSNRLADYEQYF.